This entry is about one T cell receptor (beta chain). Its antigen is not identified. A modified ARM-PCR protocol with three rounds of nested PCR amplified TCRbeta. MiXCR was run by TCRdb on the multiplex PCR reads, yielding one entry per CDR3 protein. Among some 66,000 distinct CDR3 sequences, roughly two thirds were seen once, and the ten largest hold about 31%. This specimen comes from a study of tumor and adjacent non-tumor tissue in lung cancer. Study background: Patients comprised over 9 adenocarcinoma, 2 squamous cell carcinoma and 1 small cell lung cancer. Study results and caveats: In normal lung, the top 100 clones were significantly more dominant than in tumor. Patients with more diverse tumor TCRs had worse survival.

No cell sorting was done before RNA was extracted from the tissue. More than 3 cm separated this lung sample from the edge of the tumor. Donors were chemotherapy-naive, newly diagnosed lung cancer surgical patients in China, August–late 2014. The sequence derives from a man aged 65-85 years with non-small cell lung cancer. The sequencing sample was made of distant non-tumor lung tissue.

In nucleotides, the CDR3 is TGCGCCAGCATGGGATGGAGTGGCGAGCAGTACTTC. Its protein product is CASMGWSGEQYF. The rearrangement links TRBV10-2 to TRBJ2-7; D call uncertain. Per germline, CDR1 WSHSY and CDR2 SAAADI. The CDR3 runs to 12 residues. V was clipped by 7 bases and J by 6 bases, with 13 bases between them.